Listed here are 10 T cell receptor beta chains from one sample, sequenced in a study of blood T cell repertoires in COVID-19. The repertoire was sequenced with immunoSEQ multiplex PCR; TCRdb's copy has only in-frame clones and lacks some. The table records a few hundred thousand clones, over 85% of them present only once. The sequencing sample was made of peripheral blood. All receptors derive from an older woman with COVID-19, enrolled during active disease.

The V call is TRBV27, the J call TRBJ1-1, with D uncertain. The CDR3 spans 14 residues. Trimming stripped 8 bases from V and 4 bases from J, with 17 bases between. Germline-derived CDR1 and CDR2 are MNHEY and SMNVEV (reference sequence). CDR3 loop: CASLRVRGGTEAFF. The CDR3 bases are TGTGCCAGCCTCCGGGTCCGAGGAGGCACTGAAGCTTTCTTT.

This sequence joins TRBV19 and TRBJ1-1, with 9 bases identical to TRBD1. The CDR3 covers 15 residues. Trimming at V came to 9 bases and at J to 3 bases, leaving 11 bases not matched to a gene. Germline assignment: CDR1 LNHDA and CDR2 SQIVND (reference sequence). The CDR3, as DNA: TGTGCCAGCAGTCCCGGGACAGGGTTGCACACTGAAGCTTTCTTT. This codes for CASSPGTGLHTEAFF.

V usage is TRBV7-3 and J usage is TRBJ2-1; 10 nucleotides match TRBD2. In germline, CDR1 is SGHTA, CDR2 FQGTGA. The V gene end was trimmed by 5 bases and the J gene end by 6 bases; junction bases not matched to a gene: 4. The CDR3 extends over 14 amino acids. Here the CDR3 reads CASSLAGEPNEQFF. The CDR3 nucleotides read TGTGCCAGCAGCCTAGCGGGGGAACCCAATGAGCAGTTCTTC.

This clone was seen a few times. V usage is TRBV30 and J usage is TRBJ1-5; 7 positions agree with TRBD1. Germline V gene data show CDR1 as GTSNPN and CDR2 as SVGIG (reference sequence). V lost 3 bases to trimming and J lost 6 bases; unmatched junction nucleotides: 5. This CDR3 contains 13 residues. The CDR3 sequence: CAWRGAGGQPQHF. CDR3 sequence (DNA): TGTGCCTGGAGGGGGGCAGGGGGTCAGCCCCAGCATTTT.

The V and J genes are TRBV28 and TRBJ2-7; D is uncertain. V lost 5 bases and J lost 5, with 19 bases in between. The germline V gene has CDR1 MDHEN and CDR2 SYDVKM. The CDR3 totals 15 residues. The DNA for the CDR3 is TGTGCCAGCAGTGCCCCCAGGTCCCCAAAGGACGAGCAGTACTTC. Its protein product is CASSAPRSPKDEQYF.

The chain has TRBV7-2 and TRBJ1-5; D is perhaps TRBD1 (6 bases). Trimming removed 5 bases from V and 9 bases from J, with 20 bases in between. Germline V lookup: CDR1 SGHTA, CDR2 FQGNSA. The CDR3 runs 15 residues. The CDR3 DNA reads as TGTGCCAGCAGCGAACAGGGTGGGGTTGGTTGGCCCCAGCATTTT. Its protein is CASSEQGGVGWPQHF. The full variable domain, rest sourced from reference TRBV7-2 and TRBJ1-5, is GAGVSQSPSNKVTEKGKDVELRCDPISGHTALYWYRQSLGQGLEFLIYFQGNSAPDKSGLPSDRFSAERTGGSVSTLTIQRTQQEDSAVYLCASSEQGGVGWPQHFGDGTRLSIL.

The chain joins TRBV6-2 or TRBV6-3 to TRBJ2-7; 10 positions agree with TRBD2. The trim removed 2 bases at V and 0 bases at J, leaving 4 bases unmatched. CDR3 length equals 16 residues. Germline CDR1 and CDR2: MNHEY and SVGEGT. This CDR3 is CASSYPLAGSSYEQYF. The CDR3 nucleotides read TGTGCCAGCAGTTACCCACTAGCGGGAAGCTCCTACGAGCAGTACTTC.

CDR3 loop: CASSSLAGGTSTDTQYF. CDR3 nucleotide sequence: TGTGCCAGCAGCTCCTTAGCGGGGGGAACTAGCACAGATACGCAGTATTTT. The J gene is TRBJ2-3, the V gene TRBV7-6, with 10 bases matching TRBD2. The trim removed 4 bases at V and 0 bases at J, leaving 7 bases unmatched. CDR1 is SGHVS, CDR2 FNYEAQ, per germline. This CDR3 has 17 residues.

The chain employs TRBV6-6 and TRBJ1-2; possibly TRBD1 for D (6 bases). The V and J ends lost 5 bases and 4 bases respectively, with 17 bases between them. The CDR3 contains 15 residues. Germline loops: CDR1 MNHNY, CDR2 SVGAGI (reference sequence). CDR3 sequence reads: CASSPGQGRVYGYTF. In nucleotides, the CDR3 is TGTGCCAGCAGTCCCGGGCAGGGGAGGGTCTATGGCTACACCTTC.

V is TRBV3-1 (or the pseudogene TRBV3-2) and J is TRBJ2-1; 9 positions agree with TRBD2. The V gene end was trimmed by 4 bases and the J gene end by 9 bases; junction bases not matched to a gene: 13. CDR1 is LGHDT, CDR2 YNNKEL, per germline (reference sequence). This CDR3 contains 16 residues. CDR3 DNA sequence: TGTGCCAGCAGCCGGGCCTCAGCGGGGGGTGGTGGTGAGCAGTTCTTC. The encoded protein is CASSRASAGGGGEQFF.